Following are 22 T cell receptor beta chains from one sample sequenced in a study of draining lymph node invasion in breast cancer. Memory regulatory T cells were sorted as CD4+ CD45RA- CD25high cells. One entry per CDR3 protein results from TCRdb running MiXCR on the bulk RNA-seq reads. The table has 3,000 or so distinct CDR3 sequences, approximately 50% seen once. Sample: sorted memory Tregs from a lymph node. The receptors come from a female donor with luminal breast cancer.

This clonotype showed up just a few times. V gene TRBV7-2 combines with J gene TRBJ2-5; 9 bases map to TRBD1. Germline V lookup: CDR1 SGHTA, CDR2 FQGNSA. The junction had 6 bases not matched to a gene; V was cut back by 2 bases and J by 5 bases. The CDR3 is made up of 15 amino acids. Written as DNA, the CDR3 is TGTGCCAGCAGCTTACTAGGACAGGGGACGGAGACCCAGTACTTC. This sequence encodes CASSLLGQGTETQYF.

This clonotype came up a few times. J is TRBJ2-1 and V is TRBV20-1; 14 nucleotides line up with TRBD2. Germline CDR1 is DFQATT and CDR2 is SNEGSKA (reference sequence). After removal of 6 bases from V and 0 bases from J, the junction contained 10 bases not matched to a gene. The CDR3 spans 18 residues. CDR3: CSAFGGTSGRPSYNEQFF. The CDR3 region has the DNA TGCAGTGCCTTCGGGGGGACTAGCGGGAGACCCTCCTACAATGAGCAGTTCTTC.

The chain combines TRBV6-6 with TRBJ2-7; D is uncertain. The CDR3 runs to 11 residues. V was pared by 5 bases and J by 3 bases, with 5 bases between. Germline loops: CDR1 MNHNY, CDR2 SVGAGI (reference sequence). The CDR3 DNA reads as TGTGCCAGCAGTCAGCACTACGAGCAGTACTTC. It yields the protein CASSQHYEQYF.

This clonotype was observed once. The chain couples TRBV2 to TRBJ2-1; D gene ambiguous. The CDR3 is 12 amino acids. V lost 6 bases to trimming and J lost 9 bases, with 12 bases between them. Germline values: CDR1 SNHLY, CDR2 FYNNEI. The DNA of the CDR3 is TGTGCCAGCAGAGGTAGTGGGCCTGAGCAGTTCTTC. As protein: CASRGSGPEQFF.

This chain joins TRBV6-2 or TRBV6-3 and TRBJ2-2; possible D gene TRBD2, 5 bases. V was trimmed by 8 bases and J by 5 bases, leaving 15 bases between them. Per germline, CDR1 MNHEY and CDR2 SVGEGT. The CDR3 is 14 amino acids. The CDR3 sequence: CASRETLGTGELFF. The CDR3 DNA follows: TGTGCCAGCCGGGAAACCCTGGGGACCGGGGAGCTGTTTTTT.

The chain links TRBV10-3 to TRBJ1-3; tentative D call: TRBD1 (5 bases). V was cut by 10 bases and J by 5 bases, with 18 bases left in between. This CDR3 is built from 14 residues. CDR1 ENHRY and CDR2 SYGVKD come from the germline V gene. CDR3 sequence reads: CATTEGKGRNTIYF. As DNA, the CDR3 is TGTGCCACCACGGAAGGGAAGGGGCGAAACACCATATATTTT.

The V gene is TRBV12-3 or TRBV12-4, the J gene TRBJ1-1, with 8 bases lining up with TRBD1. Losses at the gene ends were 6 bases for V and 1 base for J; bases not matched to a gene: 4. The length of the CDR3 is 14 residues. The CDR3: CASRPGTGNTEAFF. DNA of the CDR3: TGTGCCAGCAGACCCGGGACAGGGAACACTGAAGCTTTCTTT.

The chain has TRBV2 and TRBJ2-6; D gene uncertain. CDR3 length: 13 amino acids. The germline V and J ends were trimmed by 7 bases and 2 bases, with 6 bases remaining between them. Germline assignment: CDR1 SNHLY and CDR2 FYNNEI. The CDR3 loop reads CASTVPGANVLTF. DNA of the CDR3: TGTGCCAGCACCGTTCCTGGGGCCAACGTCCTGACTTTC.

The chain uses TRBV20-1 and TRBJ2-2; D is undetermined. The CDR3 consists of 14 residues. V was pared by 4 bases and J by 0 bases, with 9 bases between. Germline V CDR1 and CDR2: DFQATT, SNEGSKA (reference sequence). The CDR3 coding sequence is TGCAGTGCTATCACCCAGACGAACACCGGGGAGCTGTTTTTT. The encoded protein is CSAITQTNTGELFF.

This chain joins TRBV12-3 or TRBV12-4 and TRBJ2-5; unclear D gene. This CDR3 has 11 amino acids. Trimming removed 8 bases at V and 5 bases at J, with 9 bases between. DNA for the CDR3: TGTGCCAGCGGCCGGTTGGAGACCCAGTACTTC. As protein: CASGRLETQYF.

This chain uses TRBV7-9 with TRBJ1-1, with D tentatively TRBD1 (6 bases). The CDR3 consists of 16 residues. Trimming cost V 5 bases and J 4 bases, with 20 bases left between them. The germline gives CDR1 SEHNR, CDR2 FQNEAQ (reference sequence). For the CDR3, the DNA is TGTGCCAGCAGCCGTTTTGCCCCTCAGGGGACCACTGAAGCTTTCTTT. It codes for CASSRFAPQGTTEAFF. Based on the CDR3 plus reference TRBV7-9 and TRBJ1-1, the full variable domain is DTGVSQNPRHKITKRGQNVTFRCDPISEHNRLYWYRQTLGQGPEFLTYFQNEAQLEKSRLLSDRFSAERPKGSFSTLEIQRTEQGDSAMYLCASSRFAPQGTTEAFFGQGTRLTVV.

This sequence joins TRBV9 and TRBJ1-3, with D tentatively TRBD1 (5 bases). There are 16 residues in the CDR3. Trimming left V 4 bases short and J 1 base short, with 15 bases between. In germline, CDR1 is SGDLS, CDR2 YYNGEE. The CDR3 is CASSMGLRDSGNTIYF. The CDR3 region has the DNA TGTGCCAGCAGCATGGGACTTCGGGATTCTGGAAACACCATATATTTT.

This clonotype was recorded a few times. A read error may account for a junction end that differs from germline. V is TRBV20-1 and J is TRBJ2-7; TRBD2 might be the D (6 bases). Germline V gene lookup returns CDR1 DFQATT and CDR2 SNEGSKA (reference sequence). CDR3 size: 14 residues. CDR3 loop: CSATRRGTHYGQYF. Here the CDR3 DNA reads TGCAGTGCTACGAGGCGGGGTACACACTACGGGCAGTACTTC.

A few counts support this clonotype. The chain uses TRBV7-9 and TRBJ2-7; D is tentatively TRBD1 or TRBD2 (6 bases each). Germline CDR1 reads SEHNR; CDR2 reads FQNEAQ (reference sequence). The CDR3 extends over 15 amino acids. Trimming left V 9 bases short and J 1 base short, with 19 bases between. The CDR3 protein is CASSGWGTGSYEQYF. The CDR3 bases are TGTGCCAGTAGCGGTTGGGGAACAGGGTCCTACGAGCAGTACTTC.

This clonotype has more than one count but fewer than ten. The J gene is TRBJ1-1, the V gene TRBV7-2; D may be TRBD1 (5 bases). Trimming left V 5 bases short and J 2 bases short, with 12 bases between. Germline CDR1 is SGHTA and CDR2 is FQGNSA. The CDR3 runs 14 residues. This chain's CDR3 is CASSLGRGNTEAFF. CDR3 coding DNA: TGTGCCAGCAGCCTGGGGCGAGGTAACACTGAAGCTTTCTTT.

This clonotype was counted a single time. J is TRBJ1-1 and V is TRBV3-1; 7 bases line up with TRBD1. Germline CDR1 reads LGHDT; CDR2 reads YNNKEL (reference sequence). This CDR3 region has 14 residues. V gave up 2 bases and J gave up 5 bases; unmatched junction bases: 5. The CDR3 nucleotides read TGTGCCAGCAGCCAACGCCAGGGGGTTACTGAAGCTTTCTTT. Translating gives CASSQRQGVTEAFF.

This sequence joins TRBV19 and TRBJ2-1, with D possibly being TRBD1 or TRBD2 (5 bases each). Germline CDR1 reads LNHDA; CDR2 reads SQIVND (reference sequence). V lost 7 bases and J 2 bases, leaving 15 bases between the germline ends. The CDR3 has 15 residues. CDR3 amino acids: CASTSSGRPYNEQFF. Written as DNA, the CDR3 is TGTGCCAGTACGTCCTCGGGACGGCCCTACAATGAGCAGTTCTTC.

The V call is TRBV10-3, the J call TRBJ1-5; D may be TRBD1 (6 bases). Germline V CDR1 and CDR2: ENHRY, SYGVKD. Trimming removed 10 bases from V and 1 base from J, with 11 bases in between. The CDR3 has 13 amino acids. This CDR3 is CATRGGSNQPQHF. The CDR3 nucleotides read TGTGCCACGAGAGGGGGGAGCAATCAGCCCCAGCATTTT.

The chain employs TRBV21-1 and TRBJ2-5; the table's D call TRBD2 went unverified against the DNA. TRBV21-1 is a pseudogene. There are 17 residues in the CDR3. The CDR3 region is CASSTKGLAGARETQYF. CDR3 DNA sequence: TGTGCCAGCAGCACCAAAGGACTAGCGGGAGCGAGGGAGACCCAGTACTTC.

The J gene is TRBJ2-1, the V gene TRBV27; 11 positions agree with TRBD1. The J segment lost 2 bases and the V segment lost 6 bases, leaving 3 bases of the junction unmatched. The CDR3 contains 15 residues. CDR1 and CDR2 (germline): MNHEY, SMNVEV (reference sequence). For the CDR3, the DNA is TGTGCCAGCAGAATGGGACAGGGGGCCTACAATGAGCAGTTCTTC. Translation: CASRMGQGAYNEQFF.

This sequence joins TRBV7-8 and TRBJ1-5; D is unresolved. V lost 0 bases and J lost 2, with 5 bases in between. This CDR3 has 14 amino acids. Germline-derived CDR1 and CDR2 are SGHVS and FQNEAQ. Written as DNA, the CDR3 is TGTGCCAGCAGCTTAGCGCCAGGCAATCAGCCCCAGCATTTT. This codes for CASSLAPGNQPQHF.

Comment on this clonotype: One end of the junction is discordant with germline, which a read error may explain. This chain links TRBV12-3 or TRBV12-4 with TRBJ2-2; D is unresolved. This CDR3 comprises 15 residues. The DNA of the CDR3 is TGTGCCAGCAGTTTGCTAACGCTGAGCACCTGGGAGCTGTTTTTT. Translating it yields CASSLLTLSTWELFF.